The 6 T cell receptor beta chains in this list originate from one sample, sequenced in a study of shared clonotypes between healthy human individuals. Here immunoSEQ multiplex PCR was the method, and the copy in TCRdb shows in-frame clones only, minus some. This sample carries about 2 million clones, approximately 94% of them seen once, and the ten largest clones take 0.85% to 1.2%. Selected positively for CCR7 and CD45RO-negative, naive CD8 cells excluded terminally differentiated effector memory CD45RA+ cells. The sample comprised naive CD8+ T cells sorted from blood. These receptors were collected from a young man in good health.

Comment on this clone: At one end the junction does not follow the germline gene, possibly because of a read error. This rearrangement joins TRBV7-7 to TRBJ2-5; D uncertain. The CDR3 extends over 14 amino acids. Germline lookup yields CDR1 SSHAT and CDR2 FNYEAQ (reference sequence). The CDR3 bases are TGTGCTAGCAGCCTAACGGGTGGTCAAGAGACCCAGTACTTC. Encoded protein: CASSLTGGQETQYF.

The V call is TRBV9, the J call TRBJ2-5; 10 bases are shared with TRBD1. The germline gives CDR1 SGDLS, CDR2 YYNGEE. Trimming cost V 0 bases and J 5 bases; bases outside gene matches: 10. There are 17 residues in the CDR3. The CDR3 region has the DNA TGTGCCAGCAGCGTAGGGGACAGGGGTATTCCTGGGGAGACCCAGTACTTC. Translation gives CASSVGDRGIPGETQYF. Full variable domain (outside the CDR3, taken from reference TRBV9 and TRBJ2-5): DSGVTQTPKHLITATGQRVTLRCSPRSGDLSVYWYQQSLDQGLQFLIQYYNGEERAKGNILERFSAQQFPDLHSELNLSSLELGDSALYFCASSVGDRGIPGETQYFGPGTRLLVL.

The chain combines TRBV25-1 with TRBJ2-5; D is perhaps TRBD2 (6 bases). Germline assignment: CDR1 MGHDK and CDR2 SYGVNS. The CDR3 loop spans 16 amino acids. Between the trimmed V and J ends, which lost 4 bases and 3 bases, there was a span of 18 bases. Here the CDR3 DNA reads TGTGCCAGCAGTGCGGAAGCGGGTGAAGGTGAAGAGACCCAGTACTTC. Translating gives CASSAEAGEGEETQYF.

The rearrangement joins TRBV30 to TRBJ1-2, with no clear D. Per germline, CDR1 GTSNPN and CDR2 SVGIG (reference sequence). The V gene lost 4 bases and the J gene lost 8 bases, with 23 bases spanning the gap. The CDR3 totals 15 residues. CDR3 loop: CAWNYPGLSGRGYTF. DNA for the CDR3: TGTGCCTGGAACTACCCGGGCCTCAGCGGTCGGGGCTACACCTTC.

The V and J genes are TRBV6-4 and TRBJ2-3; no clear D gene. V dropped 3 bases and J dropped 0 bases, with 7 bases sitting between them. CDR1 MRHNA and CDR2 SNTAGT come from the germline V gene. The CDR3 extends over 14 amino acids. The CDR3: CASSEQQSTDTQYF. CDR3 bases: TGTGCCAGCAGTGAACAGCAGAGCACAGATACGCAGTATTTT.

A remark on this clone: Other DNA variants within this sample encode the same CDR3. This chain connects TRBV7-6 to TRBJ2-1; no clear D gene. CDR1 and CDR2 from the germline V gene are SGHVS and FNYEAQ. This CDR3 is 13 amino acids long. V shed 2 bases and J shed 3 bases, with 5 bases lying between them. CDR3 in amino acids: CASSLSSYNEQFF. The CDR3 nucleotides are TGTGCCAGCAGCTTAAGCAGCTACAATGAGCAGTTCTTC.